What follows are 24 T cell receptor beta chains derived from one specimen sequenced in a study of cytomegalovirus exposure and HLA in healthy donors. The PCR used 60 Vbeta and 13 Jbeta primers. TCRdb's copy holds only in-frame clones and misses some; the assay was immunoSEQ multiplex PCR. This table holds 60,000 or so clones, around 92% found once. Sample: PBMCs. The receptors shown here come from a man aged 25 to 45 in good health and CMV-seropositive.

The rearrangement links TRBV4-2 to TRBJ2-1; D may be TRBD2 (6 bases). V gave up 0 bases and J gave up 2 bases, with 11 bases separating them. This CDR3 is built from 16 residues. In germline, CDR1 is LGHNA, CDR2 YNFKEQ. The CDR3 loop is CASSQDTEGTYNEQFF. The CDR3 nucleotides are TGTGCCAGCAGCCAAGATACGGAGGGCACCTACAATGAGCAGTTCTTC.

This chain joins TRBV29-1 and TRBJ2-3; possibly TRBD1 for D (6 bases). The CDR3 is made up of 13 amino acids. V dropped 3 bases and J dropped 4 bases, with 11 bases sitting between them. CDR1 and CDR2 from the germline V gene are SQVTM and ANQGSEA. This CDR3 reads CSVDRGQADTQYF. Written as DNA, the CDR3 is TGCAGCGTTGACAGGGGCCAGGCAGATACGCAGTATTTT.

This rearrangement joins TRBV10-1 to TRBJ2-5; 8 nucleotides align to TRBD2. The CDR3 has 15 residues. The germline CDR1 and CDR2 sequences are WNHNN and SYGVQD (reference sequence). Trimming took 0 bases from V and 4 from J; bases not matched to a gene: 4. CDR3 bases: TGCGCCAGCAGTGAGTCGAACCGGGGGGGAGAGACCCAGTACTTC. Its translation: CASSESNRGGETQYF.

By its share, this clone is medium-sized (0.01 to 0.1%). The chain links TRBV7-2 to TRBJ2-7; the match to TRBD2 covers 8 bases. The CDR3 length is 15 residues. Germline V CDR1 and CDR2: SGHTA, FQGNSA. After removal of 4 bases from V and 5 bases from J, the junction contained 10 bases not matched to a gene. CDR3 residues: CASSSPPGLVNEQYF. The CDR3 DNA follows: TGTGCCAGCAGCTCACCCCCGGGACTAGTGAACGAGCAGTACTTC.

This clone was recorded only once. CDR3 coding DNA: TGTGCCAGCAGCTTAAACCCTCAATATAGCGGGAGGGTTTCCTACGAGCAGTACTTC. Translating gives CASSLNPQYSGRVSYEQYF. The chain joins TRBV7-3 to TRBJ2-7, with 11 nucleotides matching TRBD2. The CDR3 spans 19 residues. Per the germline V gene, CDR1 is SGHTA and CDR2 is FQGTGA. The ends lost 1 base at V and 1 base at J; junction bases unmatched: 12.

This chain links TRBV2 with TRBJ1-2; 9 bases fit TRBD1. Germline V gene sequence: CDR1 SNHLY, CDR2 FYNNEI. Losses at the gene ends were 5 bases for V and 6 bases for J; bases not matched to a gene: 4. The CDR3 runs 13 residues. Written as DNA, the CDR3 is TGTGCCAGCAGTTACAGGGGGCGCGATGGCTACACCTTC. Translated, it gives CASSYRGRDGYTF. Variable domain in full (rest from reference TRBV2 and TRBJ1-2): EPEVTQTPSHQVTQMGQEVILRCVPISNHLYFYWYRQILGQKVEFLVSFYNNEISEKSEIFDDQFSVERPDGSNFTLKIRSTKLEDSAMYFCASSYRGRDGYTFGSGTRLTVV.

The rearrangement joins TRBV6-1 to TRBJ2-5, with 8 nucleotides matching TRBD1. The trim removed 2 bases at V and 7 bases at J, leaving 9 bases unmatched. This CDR3 comprises 15 residues. The germline V gene has CDR1 MNHNS and CDR2 SASEGT. The CDR3 region is CASSEQPGGSGTQYF. The DNA for the CDR3 is TGTGCCAGCAGTGAACAACCAGGGGGCTCCGGGACCCAGTACTTC.

Here the CDR3 reads CASSLEGDEETQYF. The CDR3 region has the DNA TGTGCCAGCAGCTTGGAAGGGGATGAGGAGACCCAGTACTTC. V usage is TRBV5-4 and J usage is TRBJ2-5, with D maybe TRBD1 (5 bases). V was shortened by 0 bases and J by 5 bases, with 11 bases between the two germline ends. CDR1 and CDR2 (germline): SGHNT, YYREEE (reference sequence). This CDR3 is built from 14 residues.

As to this clone: Other DNA sequences in this sample translate to the same CDR3. The chain combines TRBV27 with TRBJ1-5, with TRBD1 identical over 8 bases. The ends lost 6 bases at V and 2 bases at J; junction bases unmatched: 0. CDR1 and CDR2 from the germline V gene are MNHEY and SMNVEV (reference sequence). The CDR3 is 13 amino acids. The CDR3 DNA follows: TGTGCCAGCAGGGGACAGGGCAATCAGCCCCAGCATTTT. Its protein is CASRGQGNQPQHF.

The chain is built from TRBV5-6 and TRBJ2-1; possibly TRBD1 for D (5 bases). The CDR3 has 13 amino acids. Germline V lookup: CDR1 SGHDT, CDR2 YYEEEE. Trimming took off 1 base at V and 8 bases at J, with 10 bases between the two ends. CDR3 DNA sequence: TGTGCCAGCAGCTTGTTTGGCAGGGATGAGCAGTTCTTC. Translating gives CASSLFGRDEQFF.

The chain recombines TRBV5-1 with TRBJ2-2; D not resolved. This CDR3 has 15 residues. Germline assignment: CDR1 SGHRS and CDR2 YFSETQ. V lost 5 bases and J lost 8, with 19 bases in between. For the CDR3, the DNA is TGCGCCAGCAGTCCCGCCCGATCCGAGGAAGGGGAGCTGTTTTTT. It specifies CASSPARSEEGELFF.

The CDR3: CASSLEQDYEQYF. In DNA, the CDR3 is TGTGCCAGCTCACTGGAACAGGACTACGAGCAGTACTTC. The rearrangement joins TRBV18 to TRBJ2-7; perhaps TRBD1 as D (5 bases). CDR3 length: 13 amino acids. The germline V gene encodes CDR1 KGHSH and CDR2 LQKENI. Deletions cut 4 bases from V and 3 bases from J, with 10 bases between. The complete variable domain, with remaining parts taken from reference TRBV18 and TRBJ2-7, reads NAGVMQNPRHLVRRRGQEARLRCSPMKGHSHVYWYRQLPEEGLKFMVYLQKENIIDESGMPKERFSAEFPKEGPSILRIQQVVRGDSAAYFCASSLEQDYEQYFGPGTRLTVT.

This chain joins TRBV5-4 and TRBJ2-1; the match to TRBD2 covers 11 bases. Germline V gives CDR1 SGHNT, CDR2 YYREEE (reference sequence). V lost 0 bases to trimming and J lost 7 bases; unmatched junction nucleotides: 0. The CDR3 totals 14 residues. CDR3 nucleotide sequence: TGTGCCAGCAGCTTGGGACTAGCGGGGAATGAGCAGTTCTTC. It codes for CASSLGLAGNEQFF.

The V call is TRBV13, the J call TRBJ2-5; D may be TRBD1 (5 bases). The CDR3 has 14 amino acids. V lost 5 bases to trimming and J lost 3 bases, with 13 bases between them. Per germline, CDR1 PRHDT and CDR2 FYEKMQ (reference sequence). The CDR3 DNA follows: TGTGCCAGCAGCGGAAGGACAAAGAAAGAGACCCAGTACTTC. Amino acids: CASSGRTKKETQYF.

Here the CDR3 reads CASDRVGRRRVGSGYSYEQYF. DNA for the CDR3: TGCGCCAGCGACCGGGTAGGTAGAAGGCGTGTGGGGTCGGGGTACTCCTACGAGCAGTACTTC. The J gene is TRBJ2-7, the V gene TRBV23-1, with D tentatively TRBD2 (5 bases). TRBV23-1 is noted as an ORF with a role that remains uncertain. V was trimmed by 8 bases and J by 0 bases, leaving 35 bases between them. The CDR3 consists of 21 residues.

This clone was picked up one time. CDR3 region: CASSSLHDFGTSGSYEQYF. In DNA, the CDR3 is TGTGCCAGCAGCTCGCTCCACGATTTCGGGACTAGCGGCTCCTACGAGCAGTACTTC. The chain joins TRBV11-2 to TRBJ2-7; 11 bases map to TRBD2. Germline V CDR1 and CDR2: SGHAT, FQNNGV. The CDR3 totals 19 residues. Trimming took 4 bases from V and 0 from J; bases not matched to a gene: 14.

This chain joins TRBV2 and TRBJ2-3; weak D call: TRBD1 (5 bases). Germline CDR1 and CDR2: SNHLY and FYNNEI. The length of the CDR3 is 15 residues. The V and J ends lost 7 bases and 5 bases respectively, with 19 bases between them. The CDR3 here is CASNFPREGIDTQYF. The CDR3 DNA reads TGTGCCAGCAACTTCCCCAGGGAAGGAATAGATACGCAGTATTTT.

V gene TRBV5-1 combines with J gene TRBJ2-3, with D uncertain. There are 16 residues in the CDR3. Trimming shortened V by 0 bases and J by 3 bases, and 14 bases separated the two germline ends. Germline CDR1 and CDR2: SGHRS and YFSETQ. The CDR3 coding sequence is TGCGCCAGCAGCTTGGATATGGCAGGAAGGACAGATACGCAGTATTTT. It yields the protein CASSLDMAGRTDTQYF.

The chain is built from TRBV29-1 and TRBJ1-1; D not resolved. Trimming pared 6 bases from V and 0 bases from J, leaving 11 bases between. This CDR3 has 13 amino acids. Looked up from germline, CDR1 is SQVTM and CDR2 is ANQGSEA. CDR3 bases: TGCAGCGTGAAACTCCAGGTGAACACTGAAGCTTTCTTT. Translating it yields CSVKLQVNTEAFF.

The chain carries TRBV27 and TRBJ2-7; D perhaps matches TRBD2 (5 bases). The ends were cut back, 5 bases at V and 0 bases at J, with 17 bases in the middle. The germline gives CDR1 MNHEY, CDR2 SMNVEV (reference sequence). This CDR3 region has 16 residues. In DNA, the CDR3 is TGTGCCAGCAGTCCCCTAGGCGAAGGGAGCTCCTACGAGCAGTACTTC. Encoded protein: CASSPLGEGSSYEQYF.

The genes are TRBV7-9 and TRBJ2-7; 8 bases align to TRBD2. Trimming cost V 5 bases and J 2 bases; bases outside gene matches: 8. The CDR3 has 15 amino acids. Per the germline V gene, CDR1 is SEHNR and CDR2 is FQNEAQ (reference sequence). The CDR3 DNA reads as TGTGCCAGCAGCCCTGAGCGGGAGTTTCCCTACGAGCAGTACTTC. It translates to CASSPEREFPYEQYF. The variable domain in full, completed from reference TRBV7-9 and TRBJ2-7, reads DTGVSQNPRHKITKRGQNVTFRCDPISEHNRLYWYRQTLGQGPEFLTYFQNEAQLEKSRLLSDRFSAERPKGSFSTLEIQRTEQGDSAMYLCASSPEREFPYEQYFGPGTRLTVT.

This chain links TRBV28 with TRBJ2-1; D gene ambiguous. V was trimmed by 8 bases and J by 0 bases, leaving 11 bases between them. CDR3 length: 14 residues. In germline, CDR1 is MDHEN, CDR2 SYDVKM. The CDR3 region is CASGSDFSYNEQFF. DNA for the CDR3: TGTGCCAGCGGCTCCGACTTCTCCTACAATGAGCAGTTCTTC.

This chain joins TRBV7-2 and TRBJ1-5; D is unclear. In germline, CDR1 is SGHTA, CDR2 FQGNSA. The CDR3 runs 14 residues. V was trimmed by 1 base and J by 7 bases, leaving 11 bases between them. CDR3 sequence reads: CASSLGGEGQPQHF. The CDR3 region has the DNA TGTGCCAGCAGCTTAGGGGGAGAGGGACAGCCCCAGCATTTT.

Notes on this clone: A read error may produce the germline difference seen at one junction end. This rearrangement joins TRBV7-9 to TRBJ2-1; the match to TRBD2 covers 7 bases. Germline CDR1 reads SEHNR; CDR2 reads FQNEAQ (reference sequence). The CDR3 sequence is 16 residues long. CDR3 sequence (DNA): TGTTCCAGCAGCCATACCGGCGGGAGAATTACCAATGAGCAGTTCTTC. Translated: CSSSHTGGRITNEQFF.